This TCR beta chain was profiled in a study of high-grade serous ovarian cancer treatment subgroups. Study context: Samples averaged about 15,000 reads and roughly 7,500 unique TCR beta rearrangements. Broader study findings: Same-patient tumor repertoires overlapped at about 0.1 to 0.8; different patients barely overlapped.

Method: immunoSEQ multiplex PCR; TCRdb's copy keeps in-frame clones and lacks some. This sample yields 9,500 to 15,000 clones, of which around 90% are seen a single time; approximately 2.9% belongs to the top ten. About this clone: Its target is not known.

Tumor samples were taken before definitive surgery or chemotherapy. CDR3 length equals 16 residues. Losses at the gene ends were 5 bases for V and 6 bases for J; bases not matched to a gene: 14. Germline lookup yields CDR1 LNHDA and CDR2 SQIVND (reference sequence). This receptor was identified in a human donor with high-grade serous ovarian cancer. The specimen sequenced was tumor tissue. The chain is built from TRBV19 and TRBJ2-3; 7 nucleotides line up with TRBD2. CDR3 residues: CASSPRRAGDRDTQYF. CDR3 DNA: TGTGCCAGTAGTCCCAGAAGGGCGGGGGATAGGGATACGCAGTATTTT.